This TCR beta chain originates from a study of blood T cell repertoires in COVID-19 (dated by TCRdb to 2018 to 2021). Concerning the study at large: Collaborator samples came from the United States, Italy and Spain and covered acute and convalescent phases of COVID-19. Where available, HLA class I and class II types were obtained from metadata supplied by the sample provider rather than from assay-based typing. Sample metadata almost always included a de-identified subject ID, COVID-19 status, age in years and sex. A freely available public database, intended as a resource for researchers studying the immune response to SARS-CoV-2, is where the repertoires were released. The prospective study material was composed of cDNA or gDNA derived from T cells, B-cell-depleted T cells, or PBMCs. Samples came from the ongoing ImmuneRACE study (first 160 participants) plus 1,254 subjects from 6 global collaborators. Deeply sampled blood TCRbeta repertoires from subjects exposed to, actively infected with, or recovered from COVID-19 were included in the dataset. On the study overall, not on this receptor specifically: How much clinical and demographic metadata was included differed by source and by participant, and the metadata was provided uncurated.

The immunoSEQ Assay, a bias-controlled multiplex PCR, was used to amplify TCRbeta CDR3 regions from genomic DNA. Per the original workflow: Nucleated cell counts per sample were estimated from amplification of reference gene primers within the assay. Sequence reads were collapsed and filtered to measure the absolute abundance of every unique TCRbeta CDR3 rearrangement. For each sample, productive Simpson clonality was calculated as the square root of Simpson's diversity index across productive rearrangements. The immuneACCESS repertoire file appears here via TCRdb, limited to in-frame rearrangements. These files lack a portion of the clones; in checked studies, under half of the deficit traces to unresolved V genes, and the cause of the others is not known. V, J and clone size derive from that table, while D and trimming were established from the DNA sequence. This sample is represented by 70,000 or so clones; approximately 90% of them were singletons. Together, the top ten hold approximately 6.7% of the sample.

Whole blood was collected in K2EDTA tubes by collaborating institutions according to the institutions' own protocols. For TCRbeta analysis, collaborators shipped samples as frozen whole blood, isolated PBMCs, or DNA extracted from either of those sample types. On this clone itself: Its specific antigen is unknown. Base quality data are lacking; no much larger clone is found one base away.

The CDR3 contains 14 residues, cysteine and phenylalanine counted. CDR3 DNA only is kept here, 42 bases in frame from base 1. V drops 2 bases and J drops 7 bases, leaving 15 bases in between. According to the germline V gene, CDR1 reads MNHEY and CDR2 reads SVGAGI. The rearranged chain carries TRBV6-5 and TRBJ2-7; TRBD2 could be the D gene, as 6 bases match. Material for sequencing was peripheral blood. This receptor was taken from an elderly woman with active COVID-19. The CDR3 amino acid sequence is: CASSYGGAGSEQYF. The DNA reads TGTGCCAGCAGTTACGGCGGGGCAGGGTCGGAGCAGTACTTC.